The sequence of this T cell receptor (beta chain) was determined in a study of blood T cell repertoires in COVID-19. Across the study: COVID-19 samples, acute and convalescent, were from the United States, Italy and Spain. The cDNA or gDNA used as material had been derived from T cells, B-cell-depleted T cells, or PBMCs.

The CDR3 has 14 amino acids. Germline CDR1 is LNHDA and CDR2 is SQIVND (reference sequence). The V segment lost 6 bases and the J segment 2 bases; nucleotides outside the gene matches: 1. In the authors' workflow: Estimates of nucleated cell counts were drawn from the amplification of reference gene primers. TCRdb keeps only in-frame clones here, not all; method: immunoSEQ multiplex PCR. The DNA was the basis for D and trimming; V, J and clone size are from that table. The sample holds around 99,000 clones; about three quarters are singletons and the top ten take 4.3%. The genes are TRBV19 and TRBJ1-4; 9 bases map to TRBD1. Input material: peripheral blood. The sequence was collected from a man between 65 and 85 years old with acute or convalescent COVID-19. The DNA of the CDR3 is TGTGCCAGTAGGGACAGGGGTACTAATGAAAAACTGTTTTTT. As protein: CASRDRGTNEKLFF.